In this sample, the clone carrying this TCR beta chain turned up a few times. Antigen: not known. This specimen belongs to a study of cytomegalovirus exposure and HLA in healthy donors. Turning to the study itself: Unique TCRs from HLA-typed donors, 80 million to 100 million of them, were held in an early data release. Findings and caveats of the study: In most subjects, TCR beta sequences reportedly gave accurate predictions of HLA-A and HLA-B alleles.

Nobody wrote down the CMV serostatus of this donor. Germline V gene sequence: CDR1 SGHVS, CDR2 FQNEAQ. V dropped 1 base and J dropped 8 bases, with 12 bases sitting between them. The CDR3 has 14 residues. PCR involved 60 Vbeta and 13 Jbeta primers. Sequencing used immunoSEQ multiplex PCR; TCRdb keeps in-frame clones, though not all of them. The profile shows 95,000 to 150,000 clones, around 77% of them singletons. Sequencing input: PBMCs. The sequence was obtained from a human donor in good health. J is TRBJ1-3 and V is TRBV7-8; D is perhaps TRBD1 (6 bases). CDR3 in amino acids: CASSLGIQGDTIYF. In nucleotides, the CDR3 is TGTGCCAGCAGCTTAGGTATACAGGGAGACACCATATATTTT.